The 3 T cell receptor beta chains reported below all come from one sample, sequenced in a study of PD-1 blockade in classical Hodgkin lymphoma. Documented time point: cycle 4 day 1 (C4D1), after more than five weeks of nivolumab. Every one of the patients relapsed after autologous stem cell transplantation (brentuximab vedotin exposure was variable). Profiled with immunoSEQ multiplex PCR; TCRdb holds only in-frame clones, not every one. The data contain approximately 20,000 clones, 70% to 85% of them seen just once; the ten biggest clones take up approximately 40%. This specimen consisted of peripheral blood mononuclear cells (PBMCs), obtained before the fourth cycle of nivolumab. The receptors here all came from a human donor with classical Hodgkin lymphoma.

This chain uses TRBV5-1 with TRBJ2-2; 8 nucleotides line up with TRBD2. Trimming cost V 0 bases and J 2 bases; bases outside gene matches: 9. This CDR3 has 18 amino acids. Germline CDR1 reads SGHRS; CDR2 reads YFSETQ. This CDR3 reads CASSLAHISGENTGELFF. The CDR3 DNA sequence: TGCGCCAGCAGCTTGGCCCACATTAGCGGGGAAAACACCGGGGAGCTGTTTTTT.

The gene calls are TRBV6-1 and TRBJ1-4, with D possibly TRBD1 on 5 matching bases. The CDR3 extends over 12 amino acids. V was pared by 3 bases and J by 8 bases, with 7 bases between. Germline V CDR1 and CDR2: MNHNS, SASEGT. CDR3 amino acids: CASSDPGEKLFF. CDR3 coding DNA: TGTGCCAGCAGTGATCCAGGGGAAAAACTGTTTTTT.

This clone was detected only a few times. The CDR3 loop is CASSEFPGTGDTGELFF. DNA of the CDR3: TGTGCCAGCAGTGAATTTCCCGGGACAGGGGACACCGGGGAGCTGTTTTTT. The V and J genes are TRBV25-1 and TRBJ2-2; 10 bases map to TRBD1. The germline V gene has CDR1 MGHDK and CDR2 SYGVNS. V lost 1 base to trimming and J lost 3 bases; unmatched junction nucleotides: 5. The CDR3 consists of 17 residues. Based on the CDR3 plus reference TRBV25-1 and TRBJ2-2, the full variable domain is EADIYQTPRYLVIGTGKKITLECSQTMGHDKMYWYQQDPGMELHLIHYSYGVNSTEKGDLSSESTVSRIRTEHFPLTLESARPSHTSQYLCASSEFPGTGDTGELFFGEGSRLTVL.